This T cell receptor (beta chain) was recovered during a study of type 1 regulatory T cells. Study overall: T-allo10 is a Tr1-enriched, alloantigen-specific CD4 T cell product made in vitro.

This clonotype has just one count. Its antigen remains unidentified. One end of the junction does not line up with germline, which may come from a read error. Notes on the study in general: Type 1 regulatory T cells had a more restricted TCR repertoire than non-type 1 regulatory T cells.

MiXCR, run by TCRdb on the reads, gives a single entry per CDR3 protein. The sample records 65,000 to 80,000 distinct CDR3 sequences, about a fifth being singletons. The sequenced material came from cultured type 1 regulatory T (Tr1) cells, either the whole culture or a sorted fraction (not recorded which). This TCR was sampled from a human donor in good health.

The CDR3 nucleotides read TGTGCCAGCCGGCTGGAGGGGGCCGGGAGGGGCTGCACCTTC. It yields the protein CASRLEGAGRGCTF. The chain recombines TRBV27 with TRBJ1-2, with 7 bases that match TRBD1. The CDR3 consists of 14 residues. Germline CDR1 MNHEY, CDR2 SMNVEV (reference sequence).